Each of the 7 T cell receptor beta chains below was sequenced from the same sample in a study of T cell responses to AZD1222 COVID-19 vaccine. Method: immunoSEQ multiplex PCR; TCRdb's copy keeps in-frame clones and lacks some. Among about 120,000 clones listed, roughly nine tenths were seen once. The source was peripheral blood, collected on day 0 of AZD1222 vaccination. Every receptor here comes from an adult in good health.

The V call is TRBV7-3, the J call TRBJ2-6; D not certain. V was shortened by 4 bases and J by 0 bases, with 7 bases between the two germline ends. The germline V gene has CDR1 SGHTA and CDR2 FQGTGA. The CDR3 sequence is 15 residues long. The CDR3 DNA sequence: TGTGCCAGCAGCTATAGCTTCTCTGGGGCCAACGTCCTGACTTTC. Translated: CASSYSFSGANVLTF. Drawing the rest from reference TRBV7-3 and TRBJ2-6, the complete variable domain is GAGVSQTPSNKVTEKGKYVELRCDPISGHTALYWYRQSLGQGPEFLIYFQGTGAADDSGLPNDRFFAVRPEGSVSTLKIQRTERGDSAVYLCASSYSFSGANVLTFGAGSRLTVL.

V and J are TRBV7-2 and TRBJ1-1; D gene uncertain. There are 13 residues in the CDR3. CDR1 is SGHTA and CDR2 is FQGNSA in the germline V gene. The V end lost 6 bases, the J end lost 3 bases, and 11 bases lay between the germline ends. The CDR3 bases are TGTGCCAGCAGTAAACGGACGGACACTGAAGCTTTCTTT. Translating it yields CASSKRTDTEAFF.

This chain connects TRBV4-2 to TRBJ1-3, with D hard to call. Looked up from germline, CDR1 is LGHNA and CDR2 is YNFKEQ. The V gene lost 0 bases and the J gene lost 4 bases, with 13 bases spanning the gap. This CDR3 has 16 residues. The CDR3 reads CASSQDRGISGNTIYF. The CDR3 coding sequence is TGTGCCAGCAGCCAAGATCGAGGAATCTCCGGAAACACCATATATTTT.

V is TRBV7-2 and J is TRBJ2-2, with a weak D call TRBD1 (6 bases). The V and J ends lost 5 bases and 0 bases respectively, with 13 bases between them. The germline V gene encodes CDR1 SGHTA and CDR2 FQGNSA. CDR3 length: 16 amino acids. The CDR3 DNA follows: TGTGCCAGCAGCCTCCGGACAGCCTCGAACACCGGGGAGCTGTTTTTT. Residues: CASSLRTASNTGELFF.

The V and J genes are TRBV11-3 and TRBJ1-1, with D unresolved. The germline V gene has CDR1 SGHNT and CDR2 YENEEA. The CDR3 has 13 amino acids. V lost 1 base and J lost 3, with 6 bases in between. The CDR3 loop is CASSLGGDTEAFF. The CDR3 nucleotides read TGTGCCAGCAGCTTAGGGGGAGACACTGAAGCTTTCTTT.

The V and J genes are TRBV4-3 and TRBJ2-3; D possibly uses TRBD1 or TRBD2 (6 bases each). Per germline, CDR1 LGHNA and CDR2 YSLEER. The CDR3 runs 15 residues. V lost 6 bases and J 2 bases, leaving 15 bases between the germline ends. CDR3 residues: CASSNLGGHTDTQYF. The CDR3 nucleotides read TGCGCCAGCAGTAATCTAGGGGGGCACACAGATACGCAGTATTTT.

This clone was observed a single time. This chain uses TRBV21-1 with TRBJ1-5; the table calls TRBD1, which could not be checked here. TRBV21-1 is described as a pseudogene. The CDR3 is 15 residues long. The CDR3 nucleotides read TGTGCCAGCAACCCTTTCTGGGGCCTCAATCAGCCCCAGCATTTT. Amino acids: CASNPFWGLNQPQHF.